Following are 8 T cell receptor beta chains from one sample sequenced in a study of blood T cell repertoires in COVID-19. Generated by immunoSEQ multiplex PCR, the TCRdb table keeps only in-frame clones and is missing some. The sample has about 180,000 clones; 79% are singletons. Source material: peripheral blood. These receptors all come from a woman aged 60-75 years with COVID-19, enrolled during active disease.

CDR3 bases: TGTGCCAGTAGAGCAATAGACAGGGAAGATGGCTACACCTTC. Translating gives CASRAIDREDGYTF. The V and J genes are TRBV19 and TRBJ1-2; 7 nucleotides align to TRBD1. This CDR3 is built from 14 residues. Germline V gene lookup returns CDR1 LNHDA and CDR2 SQIVND (reference sequence). The V segment lost 6 bases and the J segment 6 bases; nucleotides outside the gene matches: 10.

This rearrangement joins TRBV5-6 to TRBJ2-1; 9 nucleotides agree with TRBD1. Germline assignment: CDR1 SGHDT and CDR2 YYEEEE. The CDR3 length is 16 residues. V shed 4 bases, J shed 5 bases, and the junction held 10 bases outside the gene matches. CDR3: CASSRDRVKIDNEQFF. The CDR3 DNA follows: TGTGCCAGCAGCCGGGACAGGGTCAAGATAGACAATGAGCAGTTCTTC.

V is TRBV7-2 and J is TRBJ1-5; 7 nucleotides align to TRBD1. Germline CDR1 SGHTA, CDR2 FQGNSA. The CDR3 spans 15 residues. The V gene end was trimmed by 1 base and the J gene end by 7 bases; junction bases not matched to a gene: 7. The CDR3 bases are TGTGCCAGCAGCTTAGTAGAGGGGGCAGGGCAGCCCCAGCATTTT. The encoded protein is CASSLVEGAGQPQHF.

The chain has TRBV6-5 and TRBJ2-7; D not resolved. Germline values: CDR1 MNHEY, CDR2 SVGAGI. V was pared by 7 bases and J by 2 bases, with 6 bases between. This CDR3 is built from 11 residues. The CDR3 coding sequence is TGTGCCAGCACACAGACCTACGAGCAGTACGTC. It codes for CASTQTYEQYV.

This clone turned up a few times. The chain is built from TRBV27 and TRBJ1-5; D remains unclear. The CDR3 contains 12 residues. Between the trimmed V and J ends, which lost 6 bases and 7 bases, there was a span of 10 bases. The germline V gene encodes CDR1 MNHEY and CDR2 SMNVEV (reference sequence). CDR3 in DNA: TGTGCCAGCAGAAAGGGAGGGCAGCCCCAGCATTTT. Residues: CASRKGGQPQHF.

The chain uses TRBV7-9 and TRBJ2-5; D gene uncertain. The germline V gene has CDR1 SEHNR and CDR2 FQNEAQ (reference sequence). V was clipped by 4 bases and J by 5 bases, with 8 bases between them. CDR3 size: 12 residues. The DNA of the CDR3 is TGTGCCAGCAGCTGGCACGGGGAGACCCAGTACTTC. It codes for CASSWHGETQYF.

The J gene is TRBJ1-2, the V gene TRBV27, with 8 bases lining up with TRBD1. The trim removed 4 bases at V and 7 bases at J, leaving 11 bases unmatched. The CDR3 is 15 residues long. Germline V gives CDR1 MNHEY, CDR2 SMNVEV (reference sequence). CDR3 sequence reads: CASSSLGQGTFGYTF. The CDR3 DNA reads TGTGCCAGCAGTTCCCTCGGACAGGGTACGTTTGGCTACACCTTC.

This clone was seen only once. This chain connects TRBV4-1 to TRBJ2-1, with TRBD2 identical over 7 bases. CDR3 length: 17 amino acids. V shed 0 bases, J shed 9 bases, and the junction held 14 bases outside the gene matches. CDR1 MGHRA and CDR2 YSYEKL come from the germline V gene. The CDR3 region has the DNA TGCGCCAGCAGCCAAGATTCAGGTAGCCATTTAGCGGGTGAGCAGTTCTTC. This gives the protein CASSQDSGSHLAGEQFF.